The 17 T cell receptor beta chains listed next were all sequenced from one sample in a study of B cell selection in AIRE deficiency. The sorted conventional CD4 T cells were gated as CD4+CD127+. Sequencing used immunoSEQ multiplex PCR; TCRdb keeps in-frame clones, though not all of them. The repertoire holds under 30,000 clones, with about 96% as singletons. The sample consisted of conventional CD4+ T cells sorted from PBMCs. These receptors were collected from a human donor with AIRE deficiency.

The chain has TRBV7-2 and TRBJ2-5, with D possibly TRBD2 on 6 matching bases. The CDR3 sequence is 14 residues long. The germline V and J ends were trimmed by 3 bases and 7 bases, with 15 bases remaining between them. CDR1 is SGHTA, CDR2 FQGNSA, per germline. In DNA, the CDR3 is TGTGCCAGCAGCTTCGACTTAGCGGTGGCGACCCAGTACTTC. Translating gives CASSFDLAVATQYF.

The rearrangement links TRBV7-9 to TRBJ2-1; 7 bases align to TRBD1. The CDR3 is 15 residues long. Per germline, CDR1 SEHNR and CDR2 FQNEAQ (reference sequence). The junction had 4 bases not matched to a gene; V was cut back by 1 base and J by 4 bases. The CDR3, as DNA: TGTGCCAGCAGCTTAGTGCTCAGGGGGTACAATGAGCAGTTCTTC. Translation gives CASSLVLRGYNEQFF.

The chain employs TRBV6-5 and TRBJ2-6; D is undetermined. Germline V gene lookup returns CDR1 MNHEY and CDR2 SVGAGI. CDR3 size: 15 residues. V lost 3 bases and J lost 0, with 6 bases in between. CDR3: CASSYGLSGANVLTF. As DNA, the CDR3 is TGTGCCAGCAGTTATGGGCTCTCTGGGGCCAACGTCCTGACTTTC.

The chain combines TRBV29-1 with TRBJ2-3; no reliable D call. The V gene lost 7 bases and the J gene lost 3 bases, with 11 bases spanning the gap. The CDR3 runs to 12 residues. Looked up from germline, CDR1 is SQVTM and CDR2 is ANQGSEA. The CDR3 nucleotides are TGCAGCGCCCAGGCTTTTACAGATACGCAGTATTTT. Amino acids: CSAQAFTDTQYF.

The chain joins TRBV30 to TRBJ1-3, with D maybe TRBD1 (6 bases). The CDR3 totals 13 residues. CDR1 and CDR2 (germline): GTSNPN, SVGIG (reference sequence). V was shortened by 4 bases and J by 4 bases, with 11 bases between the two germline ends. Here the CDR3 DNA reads TGTGCCTGGAACAGGGCGTCAGGAAACACCATATATTTT. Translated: CAWNRASGNTIYF.

The CDR3 reads CASNMPGVVGNYGYTF. The DNA for the CDR3 is TGTGCCAGTAACATGCCCGGGGTTGTTGGTAACTATGGCTACACCTTC. The chain has TRBV19 and TRBJ1-2; D is undetermined. The CDR3 spans 16 residues. Trimming left V 7 bases short and J 1 base short, with 19 bases between. Germline V gene lookup returns CDR1 LNHDA and CDR2 SQIVND (reference sequence).

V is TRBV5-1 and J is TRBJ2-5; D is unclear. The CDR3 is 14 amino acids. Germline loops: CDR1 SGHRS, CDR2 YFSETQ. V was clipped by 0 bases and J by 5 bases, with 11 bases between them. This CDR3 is CASSLEGNGETQYF. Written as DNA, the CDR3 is TGCGCCAGCAGCTTGGAAGGGAATGGGGAGACCCAGTACTTC.

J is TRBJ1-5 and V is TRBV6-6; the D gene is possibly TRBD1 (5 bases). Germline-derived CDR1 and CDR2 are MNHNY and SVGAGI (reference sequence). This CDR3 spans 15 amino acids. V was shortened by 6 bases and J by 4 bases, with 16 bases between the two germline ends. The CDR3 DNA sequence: TGTGCCAGCAGAAATCGGGGCGGAGTAAATCAGCCCCAGCATTTT. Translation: CASRNRGGVNQPQHF.

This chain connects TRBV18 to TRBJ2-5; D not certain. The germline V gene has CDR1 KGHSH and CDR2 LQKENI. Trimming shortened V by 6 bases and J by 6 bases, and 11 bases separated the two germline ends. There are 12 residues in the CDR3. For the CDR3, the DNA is TGTGCCAGCTCTCCTAAGTCCCAGACCCAGTACTTC. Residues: CASSPKSQTQYF. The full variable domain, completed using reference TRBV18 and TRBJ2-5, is NAGVMQNPRHLVRRRGQEARLRCSPMKGHSHVYWYRQLPEEGLKFMVYLQKENIIDESGMPKERFSAEFPKEGPSILRIQQVVRGDSAAYFCASSPKSQTQYFGPGTRLLVL.

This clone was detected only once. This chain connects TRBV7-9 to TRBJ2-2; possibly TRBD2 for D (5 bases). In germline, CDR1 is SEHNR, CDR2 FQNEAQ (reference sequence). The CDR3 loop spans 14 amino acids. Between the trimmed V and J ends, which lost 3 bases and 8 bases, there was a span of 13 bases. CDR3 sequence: CASSLLFSGGELFF. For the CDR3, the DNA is TGTGCCAGCAGCTTGCTTTTCAGCGGAGGGGAGCTGTTTTTT. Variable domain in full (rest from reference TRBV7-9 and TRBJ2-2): DTGVSQNPRHKITKRGQNVTFRCDPISEHNRLYWYRQTLGQGPEFLTYFQNEAQLEKSRLLSDRFSAERPKGSFSTLEIQRTEQGDSAMYLCASSLLFSGGELFFGEGSRLTVL.

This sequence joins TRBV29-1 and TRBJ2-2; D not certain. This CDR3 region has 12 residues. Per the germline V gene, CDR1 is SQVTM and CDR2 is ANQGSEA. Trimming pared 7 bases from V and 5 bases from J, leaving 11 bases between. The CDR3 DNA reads TGCAGCGGACGTCGGTGGACCGGGGAGCTGTTTTTT. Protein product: CSGRRWTGELFF.

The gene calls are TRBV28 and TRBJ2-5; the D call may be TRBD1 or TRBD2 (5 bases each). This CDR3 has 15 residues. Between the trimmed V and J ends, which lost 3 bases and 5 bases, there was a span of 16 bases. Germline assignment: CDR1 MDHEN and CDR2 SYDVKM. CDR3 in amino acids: CASSFLRAGGETQYF. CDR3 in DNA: TGTGCCAGCAGTTTTCTCAGGGCCGGCGGGGAGACCCAGTACTTC.

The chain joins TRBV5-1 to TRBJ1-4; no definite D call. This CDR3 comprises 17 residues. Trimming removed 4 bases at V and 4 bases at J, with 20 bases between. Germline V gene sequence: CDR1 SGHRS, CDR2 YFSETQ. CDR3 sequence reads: CASSQSLGGRYNEKLFF. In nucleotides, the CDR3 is TGCGCCAGCAGCCAATCATTAGGCGGGCGTTATAATGAAAAACTGTTTTTT.

CDR3: CASSANRGPIEKLFF. CDR3 bases: TGCGCCAGCAGCGCTAACAGGGGGCCGATTGAAAAACTGTTTTTT. V is TRBV5-1 and J is TRBJ1-4; 9 bases agree with TRBD1. Germline CDR1 and CDR2: SGHRS and YFSETQ. J gave up 7 bases and V 4 bases, and 8 bases lay outside the gene matches. The CDR3 is 15 amino acids.

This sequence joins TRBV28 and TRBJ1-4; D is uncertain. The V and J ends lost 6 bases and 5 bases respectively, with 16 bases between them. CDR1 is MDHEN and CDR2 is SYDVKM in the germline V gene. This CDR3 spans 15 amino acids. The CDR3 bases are TGTGCCAGCAGAGTCGAACGGGTCGAGAATGAAAAACTGTTTTTT. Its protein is CASRVERVENEKLFF.

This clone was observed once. The CDR3 sequence is CASSAEQGISYEQYF. In DNA, the CDR3 is TGTGCCAGCAGCGCAGAACAGGGCATATCCTACGAGCAGTACTTC. The chain carries TRBV7-8 and TRBJ2-7, with D possibly matching TRBD1 (6 bases). Germline V gives CDR1 SGHVS, CDR2 FQNEAQ. V gave up 5 bases and J gave up 1 base, with 15 bases separating them. This CDR3 is 15 amino acids long.

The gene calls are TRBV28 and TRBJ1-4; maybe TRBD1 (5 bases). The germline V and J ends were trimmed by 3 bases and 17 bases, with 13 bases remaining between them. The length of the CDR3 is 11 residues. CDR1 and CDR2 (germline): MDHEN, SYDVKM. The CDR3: CASSLGQIHFF. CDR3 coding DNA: TGTGCCAGCAGTTTGGGGCAGATCCACTTTTTT.